These T cell receptor beta chains were read from a single sample in a study of molecular identifiers for immune sequencing clone quantification. TCRdb redid the calling of the PCR reads with MiXCR, one entry per CDR3 protein. The sample has under 800,000 distinct CDR3 sequences; 25% are singletons. Sample: naive CD8+ T cells from blood, with Jurkat cell RNA spiked in. The source is a human donor in good health. Some libraries in this study had Jurkat cell RNA spiked in. Both conserved end residues are part of each CDR3. The D gene is left open where the match is weak. Expanded clones get a size class; other rows say once, few or many, or leave the size out.

size,J,V,D,length,DNA,CDR3
.,TRBJ2-3,TRBV7-2,.,16,TGTGCCAGCAGCCCGCTGTGCGGAACTAGCACAGATACGCAGTATTTT,CASSPLCGTSTDTQYF
.,TRBJ2-5,TRBV7-8,TRBD2,15,TGTGCCAGCAGCTTAGGATGGGCTAGCGGAGCGCCCCAGTACTTC,CASSLGWASGAPQYF
.,TRBJ1-5,TRBV6-5,.,14,TGTGCCAGCAGTTACCTCGGGGGGGTTCAGCCCCAGCATTTT,CASSYLGGVQPQHF
.,TRBJ2-7,TRBV23-1,.,17,TGCGCCAGCGGTCAATCATTGGCGGGACTCCGGTCTTGCGAGCAGTACTTC,CASGQSLAGLRSCEQYF
.,TRBJ1-1,TRBV5-6,.,15,TGTGCCTGCAGCTTGGTCCGGGACGGGGCCACAGAAGCTTTCTTT,CACSLVRDGATEAFF
many,TRBJ1-1,TRBV27,.,15,TGTGCCAGCAGTTTGAGGGGATACATGAACACTGAAGCTTTCTTT,CASSLRGYMNTEAFF
.,TRBJ1-1,TRBV4-3,.,15,TGCGCCAGCAGCCAAGATTTCTGGGTGAACACTGAAGCTTTCTTT,CASSQDFWVNTEAFF
many,TRBJ1-5,TRBV2,.,13,TGTGCCAGCAGTGAAGCGATCTATCAGCCCCAGCATTTT,CASSEAIYQPQHF
.,TRBJ2-1,TRBV20-1,TRBD1,14,TGCAGTGCACCGCACAGGGGATCGACCAATGAGCAGTTCTTC,CSAPHRGSTNEQFF
few,TRBJ2-5,TRBV12-3/TRBV12-4,TRBD1,15,TGTGCCAGCAGTTTCCCGGGGCAGGGGGTTGAGACCCAGTACTTC,CASSFPGQGVETQYF
many,TRBJ2-7,TRBV20-1,TRBD1,15,TGCAGTGCTCTCTCCGGGACAGAATACCCCTACGAGCAGTACTTC,CSALSGTEYPYEQYF
.,TRBJ2-7,TRBV27,TRBD2,14,TGTGCCAGCAGTAGTCTAGCGGGAGCCCGCGAGCAGTACTTC,CASSSLAGAREQYF
many,TRBJ1-2,TRBV7-2,.,11,TGTGCCAGCAGCTTAGCTTCTGGCTACACCTTC,CASSLASGYTF
.,TRBJ2-7,TRBV5-3,.,13,TGTGCCGGCAGCCCATCGGTGGGGAACGAGCAGTACTTC,CAGSPSVGNEQYF
few,TRBJ2-7,TRBV9,TRBD2,15,TGTGCCAGCAGCGCCGGGACTACCGCCTCCTACGAGCAGTACTTC,CASSAGTTASYEQYF
.,TRBJ2-1,TRBV7-9,TRBD1,15,TGTGCCAGCAGCCCAGACAGGGGGCGCTACAATGAGCAGTTCTTC,CASSPDRGRYNEQFF
few,TRBJ2-3,TRBV4-3,TRBD2,14,TGCGCCAGCAGCCACGGGGGGGAAACAGATACGCAGTATTTT,CASSHGGETDTQYF
many,TRBJ1-5,TRBV7-9,.,12,TGTGCCAGCAGCAAAACAAATCAGCCCCAGCATTTT,CASSKTNQPQHF
few,TRBJ2-1,TRBV20-1,TRBD2,17,TGCAGTGCTAAATCCTACTACCCGGGACTAGTTAGGGATGAGCAGTTCTTC,CSAKSYYPGLVRDEQFF
few,TRBJ2-1,TRBV4-3,TRBD2,17,TGCGCCAGCAGCCAAGATCACGTAGCGGGGTCCTACAATGAGCAGTTCTTC,CASSQDHVAGSYNEQFF
.,TRBJ1-1,TRBV20-1,.,12,TGCAGTGCGATGCGGGCAGGCGTTGAAGCTTTCTTT,CSAMRAGVEAFF
few,TRBJ2-4,TRBV5-6,.,15,TGTGCCAGCAGGGAGGGGCCCATAGCCAAAAACATTCAGTACTTC,CASREGPIAKNIQYF
few,TRBJ1-2,TRBV3-1,TRBD1,17,TGTGCCAGCAGCCAAGAAACAGGGGGCGTATTAGACTATGGCTACACCTTC,CASSQETGGVLDYGYTF
.,TRBJ2-7,TRBV18,.,16,TGTGCCAGCTCACCACATGTGTCGGGCAGCTCCTACGAGCAGTACTTC,CASSPHVSGSSYEQYF
.,TRBJ1-5,TRBV20-1,.,14,TGCAGTGCTAGAGATCTGCTCAGGTGGCAGCGCCAGCATTTT,CSARDLLRWQRQHF
few,TRBJ2-1,TRBV28,.,15,TGTGCCAGCAGTTTTTCAGAGAACTCCTACAATGAGCAGTTCTTC,CASSFSENSYNEQFF
many,TRBJ2-3,TRBV7-6,.,16,TGTGCCAGCAGCTTAGTGTTAGCGCCAAGCACAGATACGCAGTATTTT,CASSLVLAPSTDTQYF
.,TRBJ2-7,TRBV19,.,14,TGTGCCAGTAGTATAGTTCCAGGGGATTACGAGCAGTACTTC,CASSIVPGDYEQYF
many,TRBJ1-1,TRBV4-3,.,13,TGCGCCAGCAGCCAAGCCGGACGCTCTGAAGCTTTCTTT,CASSQAGRSEAFF
many,TRBJ2-4,TRBV20-1,.,13,TGCAGTGCACGGCCTAGCGCCAAAAACATTCAGTACTTC,CSARPSAKNIQYF
few,TRBJ2-3,TRBV4-1,TRBD2,17,TGCGCCAGCAGCCAGAAAACTAGCGGGAGTTTGACAGATACGCAGTATTTT,CASSQKTSGSLTDTQYF
few,TRBJ2-1,TRBV30,TRBD2,15,TGTGCCTGGAGTTCGCCGGGACTAGCCGACAATGAGCAGTTCTTC,CAWSSPGLADNEQFF
few,TRBJ2-7,TRBV6-5,.,17,TGTGCCAGCAGTTACTCGAAGATGGAAGTTACCTCCTACGAGCAGTACTTC,CASSYSKMEVTSYEQYF
.,TRBJ2-7,TRBV6-5,.,13,TGTGCCAGCAGAGACGGGGCTACCTACGAGCAGTACTTC,CASRDGATYEQYF
few,TRBJ2-2,TRBV19,TRBD1,14,TGTGCCAGTAGTATGACAGGGGGGTCCGGGGAGCTGTTTTTT,CASSMTGGSGELFF
.,TRBJ2-4,TRBV27,TRBD2,18,TGTGCCAGCAGTCTGAGACTAGCGGGAGGGGGTGCCAAAAACATTCAGTACTTC,CASSLRLAGGGAKNIQYF
.,TRBJ2-3,TRBV20-1,.,17,TGCAGTGCTAGTGAGATTAGTACATTACATCGTACAGATACGCAGTATTTT,CSASEISTLHRTDTQYF
many,TRBJ1-1,TRBV6-5,.,13,TGTGCCAGCAGAACTGGGGAGAACACTGAAGCTTTCTTT,CASRTGENTEAFF
many,TRBJ2-3,TRBV28,.,17,TGTGCCAGCAGTTTATTTTTAGGTGGGAGTGGCACAGATACGCAGTATTTT,CASSLFLGGSGTDTQYF